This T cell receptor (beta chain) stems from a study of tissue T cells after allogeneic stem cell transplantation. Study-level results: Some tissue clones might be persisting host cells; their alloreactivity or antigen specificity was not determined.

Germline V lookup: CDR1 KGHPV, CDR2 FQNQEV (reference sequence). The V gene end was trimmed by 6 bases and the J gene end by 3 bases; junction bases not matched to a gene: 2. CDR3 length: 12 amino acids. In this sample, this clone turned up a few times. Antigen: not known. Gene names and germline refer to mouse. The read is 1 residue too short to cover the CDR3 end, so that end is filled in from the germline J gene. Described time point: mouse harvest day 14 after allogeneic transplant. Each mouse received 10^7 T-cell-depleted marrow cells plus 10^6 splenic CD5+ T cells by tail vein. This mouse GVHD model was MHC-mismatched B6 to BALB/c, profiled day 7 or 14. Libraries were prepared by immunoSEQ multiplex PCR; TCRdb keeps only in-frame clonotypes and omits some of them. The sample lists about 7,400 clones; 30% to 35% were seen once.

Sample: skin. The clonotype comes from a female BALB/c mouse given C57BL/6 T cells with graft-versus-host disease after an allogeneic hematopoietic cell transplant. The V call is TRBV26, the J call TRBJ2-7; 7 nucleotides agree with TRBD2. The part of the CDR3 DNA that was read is TGTGCCAGCAGGGGGACTGACTATGAACAGTAC. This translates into CASRGTDYEQY. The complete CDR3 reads CASRGTDYEQYF.